Given below is one TCR beta chain in context. This clonotype has ten or more counts. This receptor's antigen is unknown. Per-nucleotide qualities are absent, and no much larger clonotype sits a single base away. This sample stems from a study of T-cell reconstitution after alpha-beta-depleted transplantation in children (dated by TCRdb to the mid-2010s). Describing the broader study: T-cell immune reconstitution after TCRalphabeta/CD19-depleted allogeneic hematopoietic cell transplantation in children was quantitatively tracked in the study by means of TCR repertoire profiling.

The meaning of the sample's treatment or condition label: allogeneic hematopoietic cell transplantation with graft depleted of TCRalphabeta T cells and CD19 B cells. The children who served as transplant recipients had been given grafts of TCRalphabeta/CD19-depleted allogeneic hematopoietic cells. The method behind the library was PCR. The run used an Illumina HiSeq 2500. TCR libraries were prepared with molecular barcoding, using unique molecular identifiers to normalize TCRbeta repertoire quantification. In TCRdb, the public reads were trimmed at Q25 with fastp and aligned with MiXCR, with productive beta chains retained. For every CDR3 protein sequence, its rows merge into one entry that carries the most common genes and DNA. The sample yields some 830,000 distinct CDR3 sequences; about 16% were counted once. Of the sample, 5% is held by the ten largest clones. General conclusions and limits of the study: Hyperexpanded clone frequencies declined over subsequent months; after one year, T-cell counts and TCRbeta diversity were mostly attributed to newly produced T cells. Apparently early alphabetaT-cell count recovery about two months after transplant reportedly relied on only several hundred rapidly expanded clones derived from non-depleted graft cells. In some patients, the high TCRbeta diversity seen at day 60 was put down to recipient T cells and intrathymic progenitors that had survived conditioning.

The cysteine opens and the phenylalanine closes a CDR3 of 15 amino acids. Solely the CDR3 DNA is kept, with 45 bases framed from the first base. CDR1 and CDR2 are drawn from the germline V gene: SGHRS, YFSETQ. V is pruned by 4 bases and J by 7 bases, leaving 7 bases of the junction without a gene match. Recombination linked TRBV5-1 to TRBJ2-1; 11 middle bases align to TRBD2. This sample comprised PBMCs, mostly from graft donor cells, obtained 360 days after TCRalphabeta/CD19-depleted stem cell transplant. The clonotype originates from a male patient younger than 18 who had a stem cell transplant for acute lymphoblastic leukemia, so the T cells may come from the graft donor. At the DNA level, the sequence is TGCGCCAGCAGCCTTACTAGCGGGAGCAGGAATGAGCAGTTCTTC. This translates into CASSLTSGSRNEQFF. Extended through the reference TRBV5-1 and TRBJ2-1 proteins, this CDR3 yields the full variable domain: KAGVTQTPRYLIKTRGQQVTLSCSPISGHRSVSWYQQTPGQGLQFLFEYFSETQRNKGNFPGRFSGRQFSNSRSEMNVSTLELGDSALYLCASSLTSGSRNEQFFGPGTRLTVL.